This TCR beta chain was sequenced during a study of post-analysis software for immune sequencing data. The study's findings and limits: Significantly lower normalized Chao1 diversity was seen in multiple sclerosis patients than in controls. Four to six TRBV segments, including TRBV5-6, TRBV5-1 and TRBV20-1, were more frequent in patients than controls.

Incorporated into the TCR beta cDNA libraries were unique molecular identifiers, which served to reduce PCR and sequencing biases. TCRdb analysed the PCR reads with MiXCR anew, one entry per CDR3 protein. The sample lists roughly 870,000 distinct CDR3 sequences, around 53% seen once, with 4.6% in the top ten. In its sample, this clonotype was seen a few times. The antigen remains unidentified. The junction departs from germline at one end; a sequencing error may be responsible. Germline V lookup: CDR1 SGHVS, CDR2 FQNEAQ. The CDR3 consists of 13 residues. The chain combines TRBV7-8 with TRBJ1-2, with D hard to call. Material: blood. The clonotype originates from a girl between 10 and 17 years old with multiple sclerosis. In DNA, the CDR3 is TGCGCCAGCAGCTCCGGGCCGTCGTATGGCTACACCTTC. Its protein product is CASSSGPSYGYTF.